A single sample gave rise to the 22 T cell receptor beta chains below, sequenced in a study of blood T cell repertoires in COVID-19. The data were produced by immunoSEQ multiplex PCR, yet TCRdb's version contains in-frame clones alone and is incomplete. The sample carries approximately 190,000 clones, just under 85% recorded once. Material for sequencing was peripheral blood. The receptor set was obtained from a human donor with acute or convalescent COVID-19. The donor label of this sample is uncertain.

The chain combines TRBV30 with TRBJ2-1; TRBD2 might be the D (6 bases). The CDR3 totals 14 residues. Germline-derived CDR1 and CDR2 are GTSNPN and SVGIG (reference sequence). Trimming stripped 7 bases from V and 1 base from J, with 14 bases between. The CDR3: CAFRGSLSYNEQFF. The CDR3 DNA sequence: TGTGCCTTTCGGGGGTCTCTTTCCTACAATGAGCAGTTCTTC.

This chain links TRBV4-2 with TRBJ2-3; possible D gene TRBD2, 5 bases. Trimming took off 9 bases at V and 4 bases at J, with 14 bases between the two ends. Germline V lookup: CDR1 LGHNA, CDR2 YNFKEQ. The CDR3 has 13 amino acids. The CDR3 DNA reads TGTGCCAGTTCACCCCTCGGGGCAGATACGCAGTATTTT. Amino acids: CASSPLGADTQYF.

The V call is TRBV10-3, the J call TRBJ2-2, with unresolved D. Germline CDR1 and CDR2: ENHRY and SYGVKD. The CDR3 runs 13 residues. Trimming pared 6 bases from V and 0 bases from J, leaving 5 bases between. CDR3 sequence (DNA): TGTGCCATCAGAACTTCGAACACCGGGGAGCTGTTTTTT. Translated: CAIRTSNTGELFF.

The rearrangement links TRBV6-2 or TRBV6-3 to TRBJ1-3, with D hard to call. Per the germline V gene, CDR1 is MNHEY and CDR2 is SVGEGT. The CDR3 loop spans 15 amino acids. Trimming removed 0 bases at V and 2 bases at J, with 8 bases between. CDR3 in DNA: TGTGCCAGCAGTTACTCTCCTCCCGCTGGAAACACCATATATTTT. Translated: CASSYSPPAGNTIYF.

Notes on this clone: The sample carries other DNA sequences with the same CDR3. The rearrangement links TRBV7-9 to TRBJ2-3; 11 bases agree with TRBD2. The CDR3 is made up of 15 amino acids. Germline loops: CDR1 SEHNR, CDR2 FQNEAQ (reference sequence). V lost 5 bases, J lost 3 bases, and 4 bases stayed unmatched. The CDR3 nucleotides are TGTGCCAGCAGCCCCACTAGCGGGAGTACAGATACGCAGTATTTT. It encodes CASSPTSGSTDTQYF. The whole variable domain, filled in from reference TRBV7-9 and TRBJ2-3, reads DTGVSQNPRHKITKRGQNVTFRCDPISEHNRLYWYRQTLGQGPEFLTYFQNEAQLEKSRLLSDRFSAERPKGSFSTLEIQRTEQGDSAMYLCASSPTSGSTDTQYFGPGTRLTVL.

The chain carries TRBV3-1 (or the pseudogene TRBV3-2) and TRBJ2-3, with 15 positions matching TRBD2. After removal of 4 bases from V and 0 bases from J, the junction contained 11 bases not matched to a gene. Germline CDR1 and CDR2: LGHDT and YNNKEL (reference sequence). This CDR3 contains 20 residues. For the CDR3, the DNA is TGTGCCAGCAGCCCAGGCCAGGGACTAGCGGGAGGAAAAAGCACAGATACGCAGTATTTT. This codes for CASSPGQGLAGGKSTDTQYF.

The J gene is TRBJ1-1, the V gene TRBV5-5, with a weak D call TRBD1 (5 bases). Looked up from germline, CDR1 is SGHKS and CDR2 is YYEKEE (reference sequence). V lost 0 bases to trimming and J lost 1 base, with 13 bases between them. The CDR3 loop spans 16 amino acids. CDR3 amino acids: CASSLGSQGRNTEAFF. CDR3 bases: TGTGCCAGCAGCTTGGGGTCCCAGGGTAGGAACACTGAAGCTTTCTTT.

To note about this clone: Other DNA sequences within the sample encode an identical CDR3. The CDR3 DNA is TGTGCCAGTAGTATAGCAGGGAACTATGGCTACACCTTC. It is translated as CASSIAGNYGYTF. The rearrangement uses TRBV19 and TRBJ1-2; a weak D match, TRBD1 (5 bases). The germline gives CDR1 LNHDA, CDR2 SQIVND (reference sequence). Deletions cut 1 base from V and 2 bases from J, with 5 bases between. This CDR3 region has 13 residues.

The CDR3 loop is CASSLIEGASGGYTF. CDR3 nucleotides: TGTGCCAGCAGTTTAATAGAGGGGGCGTCGGGTGGCTACACCTTC. V and J are TRBV28 and TRBJ1-2; the match to TRBD1 covers 7 bases. This CDR3 contains 15 residues. CDR1 is MDHEN and CDR2 is SYDVKM in the germline V gene. The V and J ends lost 2 bases and 7 bases, in that order; junction bases with no gene match: 10.

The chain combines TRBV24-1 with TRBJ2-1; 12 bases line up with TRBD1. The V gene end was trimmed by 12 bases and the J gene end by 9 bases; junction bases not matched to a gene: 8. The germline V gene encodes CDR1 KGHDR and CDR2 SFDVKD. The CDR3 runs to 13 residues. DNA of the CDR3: TGTGCCGGGGGGGACAGGGGGCCGGCTGAGCAGTTCTTC. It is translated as CAGGDRGPAEQFF.

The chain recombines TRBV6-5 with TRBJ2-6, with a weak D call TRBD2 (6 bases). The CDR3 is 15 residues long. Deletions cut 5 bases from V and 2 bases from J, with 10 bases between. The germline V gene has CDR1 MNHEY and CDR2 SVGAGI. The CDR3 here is CASSTLAAGANVLTF. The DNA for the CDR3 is TGTGCCAGCAGTACACTAGCTGCTGGGGCCAACGTCCTGACTTTC.

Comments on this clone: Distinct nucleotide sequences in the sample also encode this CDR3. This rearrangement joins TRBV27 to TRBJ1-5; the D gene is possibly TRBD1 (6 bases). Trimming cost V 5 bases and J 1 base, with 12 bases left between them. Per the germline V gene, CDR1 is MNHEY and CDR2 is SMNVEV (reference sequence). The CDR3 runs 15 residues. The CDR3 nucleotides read TGTGCCAGCAGTAAAGACAGGCTCAGCAATCAGCCCCAGCATTTT. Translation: CASSKDRLSNQPQHF.

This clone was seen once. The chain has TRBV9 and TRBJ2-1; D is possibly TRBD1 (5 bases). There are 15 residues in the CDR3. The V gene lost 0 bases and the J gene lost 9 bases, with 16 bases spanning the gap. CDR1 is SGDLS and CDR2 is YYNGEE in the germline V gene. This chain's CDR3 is CASSVGGGSKGEQFF. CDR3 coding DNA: TGTGCCAGCAGCGTAGGGGGCGGTTCTAAGGGTGAGCAGTTCTTC.

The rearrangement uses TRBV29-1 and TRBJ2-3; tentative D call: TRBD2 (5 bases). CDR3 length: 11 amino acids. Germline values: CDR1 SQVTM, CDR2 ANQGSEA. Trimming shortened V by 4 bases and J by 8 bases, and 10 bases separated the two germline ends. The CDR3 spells CSVVERVTQYF. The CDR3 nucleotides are TGCAGCGTTGTAGAGAGGGTTACGCAGTATTTT.

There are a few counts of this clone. CDR3 bases: TGTGCCAGCAGCCAAGGGGACAGCAAAAAAGCTTTCTTT. It yields the protein CASSQGDSKKAFF. This chain uses TRBV6-1 with TRBJ1-1; 7 bases match TRBD1. Germline V gene data show CDR1 as MNHNS and CDR2 as SASEGT. The trim removed 6 bases at V and 9 bases at J, leaving 10 bases unmatched. The CDR3 has 13 residues.

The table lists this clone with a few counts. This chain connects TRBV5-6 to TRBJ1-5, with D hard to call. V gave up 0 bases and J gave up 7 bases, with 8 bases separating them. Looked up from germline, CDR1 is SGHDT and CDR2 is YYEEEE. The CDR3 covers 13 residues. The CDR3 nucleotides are TGTGCCAGCAGCTTGGGAGGAAGCCAGCCCCAGCATTTT. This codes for CASSLGGSQPQHF.

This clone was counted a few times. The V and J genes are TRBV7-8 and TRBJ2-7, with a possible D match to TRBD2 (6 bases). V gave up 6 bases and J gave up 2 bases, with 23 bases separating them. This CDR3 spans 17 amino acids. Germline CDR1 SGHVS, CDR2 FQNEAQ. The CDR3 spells CASSQGRGSRITYEQYF. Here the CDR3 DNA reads TGTGCCAGCAGTCAAGGACGGGGGTCGCGAATAACCTACGAGCAGTACTTC.

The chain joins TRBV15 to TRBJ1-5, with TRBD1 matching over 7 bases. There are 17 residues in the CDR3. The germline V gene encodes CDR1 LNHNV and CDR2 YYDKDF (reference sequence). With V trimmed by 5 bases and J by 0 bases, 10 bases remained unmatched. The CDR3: CATSHAQGTFSNQPQHF. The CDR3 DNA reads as TGTGCCACCAGCCACGCACAGGGGACCTTTAGCAATCAGCCCCAGCATTTT.

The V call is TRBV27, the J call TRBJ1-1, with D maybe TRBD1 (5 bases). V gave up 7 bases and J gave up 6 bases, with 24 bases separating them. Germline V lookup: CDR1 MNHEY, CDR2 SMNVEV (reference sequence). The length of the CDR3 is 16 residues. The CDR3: CASKLRAGMGRAEAFF. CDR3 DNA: TGTGCCAGCAAACTAAGGGCAGGGATGGGCCGCGCTGAAGCTTTCTTT.

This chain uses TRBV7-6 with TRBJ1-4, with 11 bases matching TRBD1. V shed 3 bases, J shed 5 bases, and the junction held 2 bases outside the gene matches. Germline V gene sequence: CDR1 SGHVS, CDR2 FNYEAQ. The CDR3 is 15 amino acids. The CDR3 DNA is TGTGCCAGCAGCTTGGGACAGGGGGTGAATGAAAAACTGTTTTTT. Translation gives CASSLGQGVNEKLFF.

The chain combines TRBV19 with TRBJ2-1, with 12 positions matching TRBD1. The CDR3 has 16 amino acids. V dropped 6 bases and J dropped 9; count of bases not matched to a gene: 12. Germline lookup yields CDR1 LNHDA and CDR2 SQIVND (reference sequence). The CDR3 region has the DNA TGTGCCAGTAGCAGTCAGGGACAGGGGGCGCGGGGTGAGCAGTTCTTC. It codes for CASSSQGQGARGEQFF. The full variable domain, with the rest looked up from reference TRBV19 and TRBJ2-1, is DGGITQSPKYLFRKEGQNVTLSCEQNLNHDAMYWYRQDPGQGLRLIYYSQIVNDFQKGDIAEGYSVSREKKESFPLTVTSAQKNPTAFYLCASSSQGQGARGEQFFGPGTRLTVL.

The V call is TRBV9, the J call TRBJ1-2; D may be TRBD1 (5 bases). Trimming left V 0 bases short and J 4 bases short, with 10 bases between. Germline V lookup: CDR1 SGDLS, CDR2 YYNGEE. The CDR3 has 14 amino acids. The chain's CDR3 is CASSVDRGGYGYTF. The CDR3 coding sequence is TGTGCCAGCAGCGTAGATAGGGGCGGCTATGGCTACACCTTC.